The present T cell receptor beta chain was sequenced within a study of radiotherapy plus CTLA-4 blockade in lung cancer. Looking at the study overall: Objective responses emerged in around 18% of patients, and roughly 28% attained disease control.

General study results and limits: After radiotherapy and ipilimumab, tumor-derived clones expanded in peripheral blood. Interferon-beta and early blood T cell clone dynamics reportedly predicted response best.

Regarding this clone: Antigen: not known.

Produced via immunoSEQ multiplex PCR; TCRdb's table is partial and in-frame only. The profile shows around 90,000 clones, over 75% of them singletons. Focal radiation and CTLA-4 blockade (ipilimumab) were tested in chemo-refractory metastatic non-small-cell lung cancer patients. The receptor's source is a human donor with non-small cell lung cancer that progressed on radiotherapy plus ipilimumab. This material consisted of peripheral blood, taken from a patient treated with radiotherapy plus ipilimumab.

Here the CDR3 reads CASSYWTGGNTEAFF. Here the CDR3 DNA reads TGTGCCAGCAGTTATTGGACAGGAGGGAACACTGAAGCTTTCTTT. The chain couples TRBV28 to TRBJ1-1; 7 nucleotides line up with TRBD1. This CDR3 has 15 amino acids. The germline V gene encodes CDR1 MDHEN and CDR2 SYDVKM. After removal of 4 bases from V and 1 base from J, the junction contained 6 bases not matched to a gene.